The 30 T cell receptor beta chains given below trace back to one sample, sequenced in a study of T cells in Graves' hyperthyroidism and ophthalmopathy. From RNA transcripts, TCR beta CDR3 regions were amplified. When the TCR CDR3 underwent first-round RT-PCR, the HTBI primer set was used. TCRdb ran MiXCR on the multiplex PCR reads and lists one entry per CDR3 protein. The data hold about 770,000 distinct CDR3 sequences, with around 20% observed a single time. Sequenced: blood. The receptors come from a woman aged 45 to 65 with Graves' hyperthyroidism that later progressed to Graves' ophthalmopathy.

This clonotype has a count of ten or more. The CDR3 protein is CASSRDGSNEKLFF. The DNA of the CDR3 is TGTGCCAGCAGTAGAGACGGCTCTAATGAAAAACTGTTTTTT. V gene TRBV12-3 or TRBV12-4 combines with J gene TRBJ1-4; the D is unclear. With 5 bases removed from V and 3 bases from J, the gap between germline ends came to 10 bases. This CDR3 is 14 amino acids long.

This clonotype came up a few times. This sequence joins TRBV10-3 and TRBJ1-3; no definite D call. CDR1 ENHRY and CDR2 SYGVKD come from the germline V gene. V gave up 4 bases and J gave up 3 bases, with 4 bases separating them. The CDR3 has 12 amino acids. The CDR3 is CAISAGGNTIYF. CDR3 nucleotides: TGTGCCATCAGTGCTGGTGGAAACACCATATATTTT.

This clonotype was observed a single time. This chain links TRBV20-1 with TRBJ1-2; possible D gene TRBD1, 5 bases. The CDR3 consists of 11 residues. V was cut by 6 bases and J by 2 bases, with 7 bases left in between. Germline V gene lookup returns CDR1 DFQATT and CDR2 SNEGSKA (reference sequence). The CDR3 DNA sequence: TGCAGTGCGGGGACCAACTATGGCTACACCTTC. Residues: CSAGTNYGYTF.

The chain is built from TRBV20-1 and TRBJ1-2; D unresolved. Germline CDR1 reads DFQATT; CDR2 reads SNEGSKA (reference sequence). CDR3 size: 15 residues. V was cut by 6 bases and J by 2 bases, with 19 bases left in between. The CDR3 here is CSAQPDTVENYGYTF. Written as DNA, the CDR3 is TGCAGTGCCCAACCTGACACGGTAGAAAACTATGGCTACACCTTC.

The chain employs TRBV19 and TRBJ1-1, with TRBD1 matching 11 bases. The CDR3 has 13 residues. Germline V gene lookup returns CDR1 LNHDA and CDR2 SQIVND (reference sequence). V was pared by 9 bases and J by 5 bases, with 5 bases of the junction left unmatched. In nucleotides, the CDR3 is TGTGCCAGCAGGGACAGGGGGTGGACTGAAGCTTTCTTT. This encodes CASRDRGWTEAFF.

Only a few counts were recorded for this clonotype. The chain joins TRBV24-1 to TRBJ2-3; D is unclear. Germline loops: CDR1 KGHDR, CDR2 SFDVKD. The V gene lost 5 bases and the J gene lost 0 bases, with 5 bases spanning the gap. The CDR3 covers 13 residues. DNA for the CDR3: TGTGCCACCAGTGGAACGAGCACAGATACGCAGTATTTT. Translated, it gives CATSGTSTDTQYF.

The J gene is TRBJ1-2, the V gene TRBV19; D might be TRBD1 (5 bases). V lost 4 bases to trimming and J lost 3 bases, with 12 bases between them. Germline loops: CDR1 LNHDA, CDR2 SQIVND (reference sequence). The CDR3 consists of 14 residues. Here the CDR3 reads CASSTTGGDYGYTF. CDR3 in DNA: TGTGCCAGTAGTACCACGGGGGGTGACTATGGCTACACCTTC.

CDR3 bases: TGTGCCAGCAGCCAAGATACCGGGGGGGCGCGAACAGATACGCAGTATTTT. Its protein product is CASSQDTGGARTDTQYF. The chain couples TRBV3-1 to TRBJ2-3; 8 nucleotides agree with TRBD2. Trimming took 0 bases from V and 3 from J; bases not matched to a gene: 8. Looked up from germline, CDR1 is LGHDT and CDR2 is YNNKEL (reference sequence). The CDR3 consists of 17 residues.

In its sample, this clonotype was seen a few times. V usage is TRBV7-8 and J usage is TRBJ1-2; unclear D gene. With 1 base removed from V and 3 bases from J, the gap between germline ends came to 9 bases. The CDR3 is made up of 14 amino acids. Per germline, CDR1 SGHVS and CDR2 FQNEAQ. This CDR3 reads CASSLVGEHYGYTF. Written as DNA, the CDR3 is TGTGCCAGCAGCTTAGTCGGGGAACACTATGGCTACACCTTC. Complete variable domain (other parts from reference TRBV7-8 and TRBJ1-2): GAGVSQSPRYKVAKRGQDVALRCDPISGHVSLFWYQQALGQGPEFLTYFQNEAQLDKSGLPSDRFFAERPEGSVSTLKIQRTQQEDSAVYLCASSLVGEHYGYTFGSGTRLTVV.

This chain uses TRBV5-6 with TRBJ1-5; D is undetermined. Between the trimmed V and J ends, which lost 2 bases and 1 base, there was a span of 10 bases. This CDR3 region has 15 residues. From germline, CDR1 is SGHDT and CDR2 YYEEEE. In DNA, the CDR3 is TGTGCCAGCAGCTTCCAACCGGCGAGCAATCAGCCCCAGCATTTT. It encodes CASSFQPASNQPQHF.

J is TRBJ2-7 and V is TRBV19, with D possibly TRBD1 on 6 matching bases. The V gene lost 1 base and the J gene lost 1 base, with 11 bases spanning the gap. CDR3 length: 15 amino acids. In germline, CDR1 is LNHDA, CDR2 SQIVND (reference sequence). CDR3 DNA sequence: TGTGCCAGTAGTATAGTCGCGGACAGTTCCTACGAGCAGTACTTC. Translating gives CASSIVADSSYEQYF.

This clonotype was seen many times. In DNA form, the CDR3 reads TGTGCCAGCAGCCAAGTGCCAGGGGGGAACACTGAAGCTTTCTTT. Its protein product is CASSQVPGGNTEAFF. The chain uses TRBV3-1 and TRBJ1-1; the match to TRBD1 covers 7 bases. Looked up from germline, CDR1 is LGHDT and CDR2 is YNNKEL (reference sequence). Unmatched junction bases numbered 3, after V lost 1 base and J lost 1 base. This CDR3 has 15 residues.

Many counts were recorded for this clonotype. This chain joins TRBV29-1 and TRBJ2-3; possible D gene TRBD1, 6 bases. Trimming pared 6 bases from V and 1 base from J, leaving 17 bases between. This CDR3 comprises 15 residues. Germline CDR1 is SQVTM and CDR2 is ANQGSEA. CDR3 bases: TGCAGCGTGGAATCGCCGGACAGCCGCACAGATACGCAGTATTTT. Its translation is CSVESPDSRTDTQYF.

The DNA of the CDR3 is TGCAGCGCCTTGACAGGGCTAGGTGGAAACACCATATATTTT. This gives the protein CSALTGLGGNTIYF. This sequence joins TRBV29-1 and TRBJ1-3; TRBD1 matches 7 bases. This CDR3 is 14 amino acids long. V lost 7 bases, J lost 3 bases, and 9 bases stayed unmatched. From germline, CDR1 is SQVTM and CDR2 ANQGSEA.

The J gene is TRBJ2-7, the V gene TRBV30; no firm D call. The CDR3 spans 11 residues. Germline CDR1 reads GTSNPN; CDR2 reads SVGIG (reference sequence). V was cut by 4 bases and J by 1 base, with 5 bases left in between. CDR3 coding DNA: TGTGCCTGGACTCAGTCCTACGAGCAGTACTTC. This encodes CAWTQSYEQYF.

This clonotype occurred many times. This chain links TRBV6-1 with TRBJ2-1, with TRBD1 as a possible D gene (7 bases). The CDR3 is 16 residues long. V was trimmed by 4 bases and J by 4 bases, leaving 17 bases between them. Germline-derived CDR1 and CDR2 are MNHNS and SASEGT. This chain's CDR3 is CASSGILRGVYNEQFF. CDR3 coding DNA: TGTGCCAGCAGTGGAATACTCAGGGGGGTTTACAATGAGCAGTTCTTC.

V gene TRBV6-1 combines with J gene TRBJ1-1; 12 bases fit TRBD1. J gave up 3 bases and V 6 bases, and 8 bases lay outside the gene matches. The CDR3 length is 16 residues. From germline, CDR1 is MNHNS and CDR2 SASEGT. CDR3 DNA sequence: TGTGCCAGCAGCCAAAGGGGACAGGGGGCGTACACTGAAGCTTTCTTT. Translating it yields CASSQRGQGAYTEAFF.

In DNA form, the CDR3 reads TGCAGCGGAACGAGCTACAATGAGCAGTTCTTC. This translates into CSGTSYNEQFF. This chain uses TRBV29-1 with TRBJ2-1; D remains ambiguous. Trimming cost V 7 bases and J 3 bases, with 7 bases left between them. CDR3 length: 11 amino acids. Germline V gives CDR1 SQVTM, CDR2 ANQGSEA.

This clonotype appeared many times. The V and J genes are TRBV11-2 and TRBJ1-1; D gene ambiguous. The CDR3 spans 13 residues. From germline, CDR1 is SGHAT and CDR2 FQNNGV. Trimming removed 1 base at V and 4 bases at J, with 7 bases between. CDR3 sequence reads: CASSLVEATEAFF. CDR3 nucleotide sequence: TGTGCCAGCAGCTTAGTTGAGGCCACTGAAGCTTTCTTT.

This clonotype was detected only once. The chain employs TRBV27 and TRBJ2-7; the D gene is possibly TRBD1 (5 bases). This CDR3 has 14 amino acids. The germline V gene has CDR1 MNHEY and CDR2 SMNVEV (reference sequence). V gave up 7 bases and J gave up 0 bases, with 13 bases separating them. CDR3 coding DNA: TGTGCCAGCATGGCTGGACACATCTCCTACGAGCAGTACTTC. Translated: CASMAGHISYEQYF.

In its sample, this clonotype was seen many times. The V and J genes are TRBV5-5 and TRBJ2-4; no reliable D call. V lost 0 bases and J 1 base, leaving 14 bases between the germline ends. CDR1 SGHKS and CDR2 YYEKEE come from the germline V gene (reference sequence). CDR3 size: 17 residues. Written as DNA, the CDR3 is TGTGCCAGCAGCTTGGCCATCGCCTCCATTGCCAAAAACATTCAGTACTTC. Its protein is CASSLAIASIAKNIQYF.

CDR3 residues: CSARPTSGGAPGELFF. For the CDR3, the DNA is TGCAGTGCTAGACCGACTAGCGGGGGGGCCCCCGGGGAGCTGTTTTTT. This chain links TRBV20-1 with TRBJ2-2; the match to TRBD2 covers 14 bases. CDR1 is DFQATT, CDR2 SNEGSKA, per germline (reference sequence). The CDR3 has 16 amino acids. J gave up 6 bases and V 2 bases, and 5 bases lay outside the gene matches.

The chain uses TRBV7-9 and TRBJ1-5; 7 positions agree with TRBD1. The CDR3 contains 17 residues. Germline-derived CDR1 and CDR2 are SEHNR and FQNEAQ (reference sequence). V shed 5 bases, J shed 9 bases, and the junction held 19 bases outside the gene matches. CDR3 in amino acids: CASSDDRGTALDRPQHF. The CDR3 DNA reads TGTGCCAGCAGCGACGACAGAGGGACAGCCTTGGATCGGCCCCAGCATTTT.

This clonotype was seen at least ten times. This chain joins TRBV11-2 and TRBJ2-5, with a weak D call TRBD2 (5 bases). The CDR3 has 14 residues. The V end lost 2 bases, the J end lost 5 bases, and 12 bases lay between the germline ends. From germline, CDR1 is SGHAT and CDR2 FQNNGV. CDR3: CASSLSGIEETQYF. Written as DNA, the CDR3 is TGTGCCAGCAGCTTATCCGGGATAGAGGAGACCCAGTACTTC.

This clonotype appeared many times. The rearrangement links TRBV7-2 to TRBJ2-3; 13 bases align to TRBD2. The ends lost 6 bases at V and 3 bases at J; junction bases unmatched: 18. Germline V gene sequence: CDR1 SGHTA, CDR2 FQGNSA. CDR3 size: 20 residues. CDR3 sequence (DNA): TGTGCCAGCAGAAGTCCGGTCATCAGGACTAGCGGGGGTGCGACAGATACGCAGTATTTT. It yields the protein CASRSPVIRTSGGATDTQYF.

This clonotype was seen ten or more times. The rearrangement joins TRBV5-6 to TRBJ2-7; D call uncertain. Germline loops: CDR1 SGHDT, CDR2 YYEEEE. The CDR3 is made up of 13 amino acids. Between the trimmed V and J ends, which lost 0 bases and 1 base, there was a span of 5 bases. The CDR3 DNA reads as TGTGCCAGCAGCTTGGTCCAGTCCTACGAGCAGTACTTC. It yields the protein CASSLVQSYEQYF. The full variable domain, its missing parts supplied by reference TRBV5-6 and TRBJ2-7, is DAGVTQSPTHLIKTRGQQVTLRCSPKSGHDTVSWYQQALGQGPQFIFQYYEEEERQRGNFPDRFSGHQFPNYSSELNVNALLLGDSALYLCASSLVQSYEQYFGPGTRLTVT.

This chain uses TRBV9 with TRBJ2-5, with D tentatively TRBD2 (5 bases). Trimming left V 2 bases short and J 5 bases short, with 10 bases between. Germline V CDR1 and CDR2: SGDLS, YYNGEE. This CDR3 is 13 amino acids long. In nucleotides, the CDR3 is TGTGCCAGCAGCGTTAGCGCCCTGGAGACCCAGTACTTC. This gives the protein CASSVSALETQYF.

The rearrangement joins TRBV20-1 to TRBJ2-5; the D gene is possibly TRBD2 (5 bases). Germline CDR1 is DFQATT and CDR2 is SNEGSKA (reference sequence). This CDR3 is 12 amino acids long. V dropped 6 bases and J dropped 5 bases, with 13 bases sitting between them. The CDR3 DNA reads TGCAGTGCCCCCCCCCCGGGGGAGACCCAGTACTTC. As protein: CSAPPPGETQYF.

Only a few counts were recorded for this clonotype. The genes are TRBV30 and TRBJ2-3; D unclear. In germline, CDR1 is GTSNPN, CDR2 SVGIG (reference sequence). The CDR3 is made up of 14 amino acids. V was cut by 6 bases and J by 0 bases, with 13 bases left in between. CDR3 sequence: CACPGRVSTDTQYF. CDR3 DNA: TGTGCCTGCCCTGGAAGGGTTAGCACAGATACGCAGTATTTT. Full variable domain (outside the CDR3, taken from reference TRBV30 and TRBJ2-3): SQTIHQWPATLVQPVGSPLSLECTVEGTSNPNLYWYRQAAGRGLQLLFYSVGIGQISSEVPQNLSASRPQDRQFILSSKKLLLSDSGFYLCACPGRVSTDTQYFGPGTRLTVL.

This clonotype appeared a few times. This chain joins TRBV6-1 and TRBJ1-2; 9 nucleotides align to TRBD1. With V trimmed by 3 bases and J by 5 bases, 7 bases remained unmatched. The CDR3 runs to 15 residues. CDR1 and CDR2 from the germline V gene are MNHNS and SASEGT. DNA of the CDR3: TGTGCCAGCAGTGAGCCCGGGACAGGGAGATATGGCTACACCTTC. Protein: CASSEPGTGRYGYTF.